This TCR beta chain was profiled in a study of circulating CD8 cells and anti-PD-1 response in melanoma. Study-level information: Anti-PD-1 was first-line therapy for about 50% of the 13 patients.

The CDR3 consists of 14 residues. Per the germline V gene, CDR1 is SNHLY and CDR2 is FYNNEI. Notes on the study in general: Diversity ranked highest in DNEG and lowest in TIGIT subsets.

On this clonotype: As yet, its antigen is unknown. At one boundary the junction diverges from the germline segment, which might be a read error.

TCR libraries were prepared from 15 ng of total RNA with the QIAseq Immune Repertoire TCR panel. TCRdb re-called the reads through MiXCR, storing one row per CDR3 protein. The repertoire has roughly 670 distinct CDR3 sequences, 6.5% to 8% of them found once; the top ten carry approximately 18%. Sorting of live CD3+CD8+TCRalphabeta+ cells by PD-1 and/or TIGIT gave four subsets. The chain recombines TRBV2 with TRBJ2-7, with D perhaps being TRBD1 or TRBD2 (6 bases each). The sequence derives from a human donor with melanoma. Sequencing used CD8+ T cells from PBMCs, obtained at baseline or after one month of anti-PD-1 therapy (not recorded which). The CDR3 DNA reads TGTGCCAGCGGGCGGGACACCCTGACCAGCGAGCGGTACTTC. Amino acids: CASGRDTLTSERYF.